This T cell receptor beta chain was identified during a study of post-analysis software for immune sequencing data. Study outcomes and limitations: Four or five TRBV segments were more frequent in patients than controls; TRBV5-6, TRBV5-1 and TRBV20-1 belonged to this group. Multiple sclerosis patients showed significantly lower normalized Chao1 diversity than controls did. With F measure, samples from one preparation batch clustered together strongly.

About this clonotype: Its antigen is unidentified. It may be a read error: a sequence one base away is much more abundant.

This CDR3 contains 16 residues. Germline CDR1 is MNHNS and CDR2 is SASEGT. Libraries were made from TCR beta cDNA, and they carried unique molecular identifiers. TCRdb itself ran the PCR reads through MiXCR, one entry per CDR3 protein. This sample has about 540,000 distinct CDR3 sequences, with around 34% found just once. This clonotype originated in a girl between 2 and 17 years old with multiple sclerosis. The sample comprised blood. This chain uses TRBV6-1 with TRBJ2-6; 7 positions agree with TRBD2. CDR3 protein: CASTLAVNSGANVRTF. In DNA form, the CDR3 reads TGTGCCAGCACTCTAGCGGTTAACTCTGGGGCCAACGTCCGGACTTTC.